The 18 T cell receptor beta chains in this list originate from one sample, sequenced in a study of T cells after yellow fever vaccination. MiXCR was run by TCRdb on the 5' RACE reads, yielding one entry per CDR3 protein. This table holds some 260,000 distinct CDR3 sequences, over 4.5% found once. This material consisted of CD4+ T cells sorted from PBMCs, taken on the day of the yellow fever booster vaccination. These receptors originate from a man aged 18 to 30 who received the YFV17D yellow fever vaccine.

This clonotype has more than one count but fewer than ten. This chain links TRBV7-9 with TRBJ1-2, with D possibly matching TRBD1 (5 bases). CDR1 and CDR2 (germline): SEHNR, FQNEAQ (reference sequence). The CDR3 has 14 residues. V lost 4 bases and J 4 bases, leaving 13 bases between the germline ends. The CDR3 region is CASSSQGSTYGYTF. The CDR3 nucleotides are TGTGCCAGCAGCTCGCAGGGTAGCACCTATGGCTACACCTTC.

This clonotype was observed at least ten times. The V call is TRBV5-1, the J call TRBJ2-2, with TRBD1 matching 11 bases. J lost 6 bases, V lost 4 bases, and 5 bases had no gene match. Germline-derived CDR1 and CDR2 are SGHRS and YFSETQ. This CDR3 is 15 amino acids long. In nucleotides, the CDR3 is TGCGCCAGCAGCGCCCGGACAGGGGGCGCCGGGGAGCTGTTTTTT. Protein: CASSARTGGAGELFF.

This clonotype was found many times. CDR3 sequence reads: CASSSWGEYYEQYV. CDR3 bases: TGTGCCAGCAGCTCCTGGGGGGAATACTACGAGCAGTACGTC. The rearrangement joins TRBV7-8 to TRBJ2-7; tentatively, D is TRBD2 (6 bases). V was pared by 4 bases and J by 3 bases, with 13 bases between. This CDR3 region has 14 residues. Germline CDR1 is SGHVS and CDR2 is FQNEAQ.

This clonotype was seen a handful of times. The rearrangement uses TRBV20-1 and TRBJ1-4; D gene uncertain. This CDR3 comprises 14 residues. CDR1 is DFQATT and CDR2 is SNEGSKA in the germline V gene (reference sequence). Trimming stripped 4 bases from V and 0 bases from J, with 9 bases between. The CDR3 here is CSATDGPTNEKLFF. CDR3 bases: TGCAGTGCTACGGACGGCCCAACTAATGAAAAACTGTTTTTT.

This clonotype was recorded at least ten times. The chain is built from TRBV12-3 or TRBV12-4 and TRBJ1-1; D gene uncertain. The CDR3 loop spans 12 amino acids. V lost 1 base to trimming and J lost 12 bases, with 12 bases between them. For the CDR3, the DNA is TGTGCCAGCAGTTTAGGTGGCAGGAGGTCTTTCTTT. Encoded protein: CASSLGGRRSFF.

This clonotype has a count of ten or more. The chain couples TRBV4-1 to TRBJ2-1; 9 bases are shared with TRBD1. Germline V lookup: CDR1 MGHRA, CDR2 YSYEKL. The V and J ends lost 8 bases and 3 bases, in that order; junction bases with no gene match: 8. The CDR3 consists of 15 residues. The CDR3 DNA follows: TGCGCCAGCGGGGGAACGGGACAGGGCTACAATGAGCAGTTCTTC. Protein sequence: CASGGTGQGYNEQFF.

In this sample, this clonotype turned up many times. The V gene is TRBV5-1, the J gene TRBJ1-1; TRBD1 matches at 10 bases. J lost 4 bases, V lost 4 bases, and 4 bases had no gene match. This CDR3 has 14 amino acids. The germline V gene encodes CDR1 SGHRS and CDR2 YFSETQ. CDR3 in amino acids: CASSPGTGVTEAFF. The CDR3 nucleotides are TGCGCCAGCAGCCCCGGGACAGGGGTCACTGAAGCTTTCTTT.

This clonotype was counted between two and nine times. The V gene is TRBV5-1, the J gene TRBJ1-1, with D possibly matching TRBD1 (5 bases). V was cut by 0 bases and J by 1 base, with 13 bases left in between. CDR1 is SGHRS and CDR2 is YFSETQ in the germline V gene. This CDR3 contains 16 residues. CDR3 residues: CASSLDSLGANTEAFF. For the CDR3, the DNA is TGCGCCAGCAGCTTGGACTCGTTAGGGGCGAACACTGAAGCTTTCTTT.

The CDR3 nucleotides are TGTGCCAGCGGAAGACAGGGGGCGGGCAATCAGCCCCAGCATTTT. Encoded protein: CASGRQGAGNQPQHF. The chain recombines TRBV4-2 with TRBJ1-5; 10 bases align to TRBD1. The CDR3 runs 15 residues. V was clipped by 8 bases and J by 2 bases; unmatched bases: 6. CDR1 and CDR2 from the germline V gene are LGHNA and YNFKEQ.

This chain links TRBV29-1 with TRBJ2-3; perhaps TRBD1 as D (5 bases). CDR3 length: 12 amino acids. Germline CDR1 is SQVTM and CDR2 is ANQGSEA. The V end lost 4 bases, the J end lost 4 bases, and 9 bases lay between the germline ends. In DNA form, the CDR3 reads TGCAGCGTTGTGGCAGGGTCAGATACGCAGTATTTT. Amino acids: CSVVAGSDTQYF.

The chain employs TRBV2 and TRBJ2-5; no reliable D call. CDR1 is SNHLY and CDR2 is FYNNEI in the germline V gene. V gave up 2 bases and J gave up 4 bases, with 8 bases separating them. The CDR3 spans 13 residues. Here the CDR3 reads CASSEYGIETQYF. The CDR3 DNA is TGTGCCAGCAGTGAATATGGAATAGAGACCCAGTACTTC.

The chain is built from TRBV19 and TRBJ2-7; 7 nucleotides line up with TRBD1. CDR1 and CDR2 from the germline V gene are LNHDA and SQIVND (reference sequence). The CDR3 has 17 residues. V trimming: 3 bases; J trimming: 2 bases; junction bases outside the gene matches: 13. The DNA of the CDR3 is TGTGCCAGTAGTATTGGTCCCCCCGCCGGGACAGCCTACGAGCAGTACTTC. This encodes CASSIGPPAGTAYEQYF.

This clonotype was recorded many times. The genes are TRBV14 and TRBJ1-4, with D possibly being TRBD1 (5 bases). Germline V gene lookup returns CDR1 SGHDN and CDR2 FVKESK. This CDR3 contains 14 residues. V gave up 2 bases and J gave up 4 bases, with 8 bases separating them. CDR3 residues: CASSQQGLNEKLFF. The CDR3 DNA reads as TGTGCCAGCAGCCAACAGGGACTTAATGAAAAACTGTTTTTT.

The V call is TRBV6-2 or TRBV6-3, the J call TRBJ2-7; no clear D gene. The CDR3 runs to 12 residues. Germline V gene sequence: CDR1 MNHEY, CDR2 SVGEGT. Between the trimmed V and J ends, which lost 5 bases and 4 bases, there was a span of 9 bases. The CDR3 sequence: CASSRSPYEQYV. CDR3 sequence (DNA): TGTGCCAGCAGTCGATCACCGTACGAGCAGTACGTC.

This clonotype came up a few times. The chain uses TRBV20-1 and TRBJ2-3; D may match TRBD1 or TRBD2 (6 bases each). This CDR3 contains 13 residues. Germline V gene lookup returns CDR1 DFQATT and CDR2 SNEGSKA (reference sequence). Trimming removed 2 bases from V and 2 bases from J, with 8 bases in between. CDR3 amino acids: CSARRGATDTQYF. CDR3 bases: TGCAGTGCTAGAAGGGGGGCCACAGATACGCAGTATTTT.

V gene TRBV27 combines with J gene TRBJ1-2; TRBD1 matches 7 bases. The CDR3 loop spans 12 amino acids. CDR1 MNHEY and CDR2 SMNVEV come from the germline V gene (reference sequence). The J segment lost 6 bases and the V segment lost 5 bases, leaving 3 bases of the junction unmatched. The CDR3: CASSPQGDGYTF. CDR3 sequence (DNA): TGTGCCAGCAGTCCCCAGGGGGATGGCTACACCTTC.

CDR3 in DNA: TGTGCCAGTAGTCTCTCCGGGACAGTGAACACTGAAGCTTTCTTT. Protein product: CASSLSGTVNTEAFF. The chain is built from TRBV19 and TRBJ1-1; 7 bases are shared with TRBD1. With V trimmed by 5 bases and J by 0 bases, 6 bases remained unmatched. The CDR3 totals 15 residues. CDR1 is LNHDA and CDR2 is SQIVND in the germline V gene (reference sequence).

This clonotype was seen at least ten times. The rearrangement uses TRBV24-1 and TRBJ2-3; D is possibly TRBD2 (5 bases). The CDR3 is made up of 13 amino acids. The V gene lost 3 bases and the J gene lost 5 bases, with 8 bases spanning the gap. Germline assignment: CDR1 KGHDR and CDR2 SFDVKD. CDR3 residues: CATSDAGLDTQYF. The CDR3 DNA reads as TGTGCCACCAGTGATGCGGGCTTAGATACGCAGTATTTT.